These 9 T cell receptor beta chains came from one sample sequenced in a study of T cells in tuberculosis. Profiled with immunoSEQ multiplex PCR; TCRdb holds only in-frame clones, not every one. The profile covers about 20,000 clones, with around 87% appearing a single time and under 15% taken by the ten largest. The sequencing sample was made of PBMCs. These receptor sequences come from a donor aged 10-30 years with latent tuberculosis or without tuberculosis infection.

The chain is built from TRBV28 and TRBJ1-6, with TRBD1 matching over 9 bases. The junction had 5 bases not matched to a gene; V was cut back by 5 bases and J by 6 bases. CDR3 size: 15 residues. Germline lookup yields CDR1 MDHEN and CDR2 SYDVKM. The chain's CDR3 is CASSPGQGLNSPLHF. The CDR3 DNA is TGTGCCAGCAGTCCTGGACAGGGGCTTAATTCACCCCTCCACTTT.

The table lists this clone with a count of one. This CDR3 is CASRMRRNQPQHF. Here the CDR3 DNA reads TGTGCCAGCAGGATGAGGAGGAATCAGCCCCAGCATTTT. V usage is TRBV27 and J usage is TRBJ1-5; D ambiguous. Germline V gene data show CDR1 as MNHEY and CDR2 as SMNVEV (reference sequence). The CDR3 loop spans 13 amino acids. V was pared by 6 bases and J by 4 bases, with 10 bases between.

The V call is TRBV11-2, the J call TRBJ1-1; no clear D gene. Per the germline V gene, CDR1 is SGHAT and CDR2 is FQNNGV. The germline V and J ends were trimmed by 0 bases and 6 bases, with 14 bases remaining between them. The CDR3 runs 15 residues. The CDR3 here is CASSLEYRGKPEAFF. CDR3 nucleotide sequence: TGTGCCAGCAGCTTAGAGTACAGAGGGAAACCTGAAGCTTTCTTT.

This clone was observed a single time. This chain uses TRBV5-6 with TRBJ1-1, with D uncertain. V lost 4 bases, J lost 2 bases, and 9 bases lay in between. CDR3 length: 13 residues. The germline gives CDR1 SGHDT, CDR2 YYEEEE. CDR3 DNA sequence: TGTGCCAGCAGCAACCAACTCAACACTGAAGCTTTCTTT. Encoded protein: CASSNQLNTEAFF.

The chain combines TRBV25-1 with TRBJ1-6; maybe TRBD1 (5 bases). V was trimmed by 6 bases and J by 4 bases, leaving 10 bases between them. CDR1 is MGHDK, CDR2 SYGVNS, per germline. CDR3 length equals 14 residues. The CDR3 DNA reads as TGTGCCAGCAGAGAGAGACAGTATAATTCACCCCTCCACTTT. Its protein is CASRERQYNSPLHF.

The chain couples TRBV5-1 to TRBJ2-7; possibly TRBD2 for D (5 bases). V shed 2 bases and J shed 2 bases, with 14 bases lying between them. CDR1 and CDR2 (germline): SGHRS, YFSETQ. The CDR3 loop spans 15 amino acids. As DNA, the CDR3 is TGCGCCAGCAGCTTTATTTGGACCGGGGCCTACGAGCAGTACTTC. Translation gives CASSFIWTGAYEQYF.

The V gene is TRBV5-1, the J gene TRBJ2-2, with D perhaps TRBD1 (5 bases). The V and J ends lost 1 base and 7 bases respectively, with 11 bases between them. CDR1 is SGHRS, CDR2 YFSETQ, per germline. This CDR3 is built from 14 residues. The CDR3 region is CASSLYGADGELFF. In DNA, the CDR3 is TGCGCCAGCAGCTTGTATGGGGCCGACGGGGAGCTGTTTTTT.

The chain joins TRBV19 to TRBJ1-5; possible D gene TRBD1, 6 bases. V was cut by 3 bases and J by 6 bases, with 12 bases left in between. Looked up from germline, CDR1 is LNHDA and CDR2 is SQIVND (reference sequence). This CDR3 spans 14 amino acids. CDR3 DNA: TGTGCCAGTAGTATCGGAACAGGGTTTCAGCCCCAGCATTTT. It yields the protein CASSIGTGFQPQHF.

The chain recombines TRBV6-5 with TRBJ2-6; D gene uncertain. CDR1 is MNHEY, CDR2 SVGAGI, per germline. V was cut by 4 bases and J by 1 base, with 5 bases left in between. CDR3 size: 14 residues. The CDR3 DNA reads as TGTGCCAGCAGTTCCCATTCTGGGGCCAACGTCCTGACTTTC. This codes for CASSSHSGANVLTF.